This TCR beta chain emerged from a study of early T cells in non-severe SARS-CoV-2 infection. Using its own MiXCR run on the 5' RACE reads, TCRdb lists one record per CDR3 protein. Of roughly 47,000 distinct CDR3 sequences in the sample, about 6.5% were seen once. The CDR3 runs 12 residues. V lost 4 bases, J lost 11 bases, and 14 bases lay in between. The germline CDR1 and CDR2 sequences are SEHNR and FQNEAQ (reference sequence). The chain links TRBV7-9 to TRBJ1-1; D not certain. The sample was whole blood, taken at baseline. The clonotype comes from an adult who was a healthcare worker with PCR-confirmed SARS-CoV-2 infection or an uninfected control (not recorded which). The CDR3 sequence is CASSSEVRRAFF. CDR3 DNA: TGTGCCAGCAGCTCCGAGGTACGTCGGGCTTTCTTT.